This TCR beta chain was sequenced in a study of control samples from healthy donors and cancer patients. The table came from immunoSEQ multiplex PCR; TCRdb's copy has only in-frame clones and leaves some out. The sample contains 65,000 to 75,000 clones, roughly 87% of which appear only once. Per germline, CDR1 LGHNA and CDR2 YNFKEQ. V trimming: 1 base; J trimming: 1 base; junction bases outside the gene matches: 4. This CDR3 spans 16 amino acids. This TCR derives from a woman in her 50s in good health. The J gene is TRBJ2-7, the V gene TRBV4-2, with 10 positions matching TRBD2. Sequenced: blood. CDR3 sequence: CASSQASGGSSYEQYF. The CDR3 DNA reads TGTGCCAGCAGCCAAGCTAGCGGGGGTAGTTCCTACGAGCAGTACTTC.